These 2 T cell receptor beta chains originate from one sample sequenced in a study of T cells after posttransplantation cyclophosphamide. Cyclophosphamide on days +3 and +4 followed busulfan-fludarabine conditioning and a marrow graft. Produced via immunoSEQ multiplex PCR; TCRdb's table is partial and in-frame only. The sample contains over 15,000 clones, less than 80% of which appear only once. Sequences were derived from PBMCs, sampled after an allogeneic stem cell transplant with post-transplant cyclophosphamide. The receptors come from a male patient aged 25-45 years who received an allogeneic stem cell transplant from a related donor, was CMV-positive, and had acute GVHD only. Part of the T cell pool may stem from the graft donor.

The chain's CDR3 is CASSGQASSTEAFF. The CDR3 DNA reads TGTGCCAGCAGCGGTCAGGCGTCGAGCACTGAAGCTTTCTTT. The chain recombines TRBV7-9 with TRBJ1-1; D unclear. This CDR3 comprises 14 residues. V was cut by 5 bases and J by 4 bases, with 14 bases left in between. Germline-derived CDR1 and CDR2 are SEHNR and FQNEAQ (reference sequence).

The chain is built from TRBV11-2 and TRBJ2-7, with D possibly matching TRBD1 (5 bases). CDR3 length: 15 amino acids. Germline CDR1 reads SGHAT; CDR2 reads FQNNGV. Trimming shortened V by 1 base and J by 2 bases, and 12 bases separated the two germline ends. CDR3 sequence reads: CASSLVFGRAYEQYF. The CDR3, as DNA: TGTGCCAGCAGCTTAGTTTTCGGCAGGGCCTACGAGCAGTACTTC.